These 30 T cell receptor beta chains originate from one sample sequenced in a study of blood T cell repertoires in COVID-19. Clones were sequenced by immunoSEQ multiplex PCR, and TCRdb holds only the in-frame ones, with some missing. The sample lists more than 150,000 clones; 75% to 85% were seen once. The sequencing input was peripheral blood. The receptors were sampled from a man in his sixties with acute or convalescent COVID-19.

This rearrangement joins TRBV4-1 to TRBJ1-6; D call uncertain. The V gene lost 1 base and the J gene lost 7 bases, with 8 bases spanning the gap. This CDR3 spans 14 amino acids. CDR1 and CDR2 (germline): MGHRA, YSYEKL. CDR3 coding DNA: TGCGCCAGCAGCCAAGGACCGGAGAATTCACCCCTCCACTTT. It encodes CASSQGPENSPLHF.

The chain uses TRBV7-2 and TRBJ1-6; a weak D match, TRBD1 (6 bases). The CDR3 runs to 14 residues. V was shortened by 4 bases and J by 9 bases, with 13 bases between the two germline ends. Germline V gives CDR1 SGHTA, CDR2 FQGNSA. This chain's CDR3 is CASSWRGRGSPLHF. CDR3 DNA: TGTGCCAGCAGCTGGCGGGGGCGAGGTTCACCCCTCCACTTT.

This clone was counted between two and nine times. The CDR3 sequence: CASSVEGGRDTGELFF. CDR3 in DNA: TGTGCCAGCAGCGTAGAGGGCGGGAGGGACACCGGGGAGCTGTTTTTT. The J gene is TRBJ2-2, the V gene TRBV9; 9 bases fit TRBD2. The V and J ends lost 0 bases and 3 bases, in that order; junction bases with no gene match: 3. Germline CDR1 and CDR2: SGDLS and YYNGEE. The CDR3 covers 16 residues. The full variable domain, rest sourced from reference TRBV9 and TRBJ2-2, is DSGVTQTPKHLITATGQRVTLRCSPRSGDLSVYWYQQSLDQGLQFLIQYYNGEERAKGNILERFSAQQFPDLHSELNLSSLELGDSALYFCASSVEGGRDTGELFFGEGSRLTVL.

V is TRBV27 and J is TRBJ2-7, with 10 bases that match TRBD2. The CDR3 has 17 residues. The V and J ends lost 10 bases and 3 bases, in that order; junction bases with no gene match: 18. Germline lookup yields CDR1 MNHEY and CDR2 SMNVEV (reference sequence). The CDR3 loop is CATSRGSGTSANYEQYF. The CDR3 region has the DNA TGTGCCACCTCCCGGGGAAGCGGGACTAGCGCGAACTACGAGCAGTACTTC.

The genes are TRBV6-5 and TRBJ2-7, with TRBD2 identical over 12 bases. The CDR3 consists of 16 residues. V gave up 3 bases and J gave up 4 bases; unmatched junction bases: 7. Germline loops: CDR1 MNHEY, CDR2 SVGAGI. This chain's CDR3 is CASSYSALAGGYEQYF. The CDR3 bases are TGTGCCAGCAGTTATTCCGCCCTAGCGGGGGGGTACGAGCAGTACTTC.

V and J are TRBV5-5 and TRBJ2-5; TRBD1 matches at 11 bases. Germline CDR1 SGHKS, CDR2 YYEKEE (reference sequence). The V and J ends lost 2 bases and 2 bases, in that order; junction bases with no gene match: 2. The CDR3 length is 15 residues. CDR3 sequence (DNA): TGTGCCAGCAGCTTCGGGGACAGGGGGCAAGAGACCCAGTACTTC. Protein sequence: CASSFGDRGQETQYF.

The V call is TRBV9, the J call TRBJ2-1; 11 nucleotides line up with TRBD2. Unmatched junction bases numbered 10, after V lost 7 bases and J lost 1 base. The germline V gene encodes CDR1 SGDLS and CDR2 YYNGEE. The CDR3 is 17 amino acids. The CDR3 region has the DNA TGTGCCAGCTCCGGGACAGGGACTAGCGGTTCCTACAATGAGCAGTTCTTC. Encoded protein: CASSGTGTSGSYNEQFF.

The chain carries TRBV14 and TRBJ1-1; D gene ambiguous. The CDR3 spans 14 residues. The V and J ends lost 0 bases and 4 bases respectively, with 9 bases between them. Looked up from germline, CDR1 is SGHDN and CDR2 is FVKESK. The CDR3: CASSQDEGRTEAFF. The CDR3 nucleotides are TGTGCCAGCAGCCAAGATGAGGGTCGCACTGAAGCTTTCTTT.

This sequence joins TRBV5-1 and TRBJ1-1, with 9 bases aligning to TRBD1. Germline CDR1 SGHRS, CDR2 YFSETQ. J was trimmed by 4 bases and V by 5 bases; bases with no gene match: 9. The CDR3 length is 15 residues. DNA for the CDR3: TGCGCCAGCAGAAGTACCGGGACAGGGCGCACTGAAGCTTTCTTT. Translation gives CASRSTGTGRTEAFF. The full variable domain, with the rest looked up from reference TRBV5-1 and TRBJ1-1, is KAGVTQTPRYLIKTRGQQVTLSCSPISGHRSVSWYQQTPGQGLQFLFEYFSETQRNKGNFPGRFSGRQFSNSRSEMNVSTLELGDSALYLCASRSTGTGRTEAFFGQGTRLTVV.

The CDR3 loop reads CASSQGFGAYYGYTF. CDR3 in DNA: TGTGCCAGCAGCCAAGGATTTGGGGCCTACTATGGCTACACCTTC. The chain carries TRBV3-1 (or the pseudogene TRBV3-2) and TRBJ1-2; TRBD1 is a possible D gene (5 bases). CDR3 size: 15 residues. The V end was cut by 1 base, the J end by 3 bases, with 12 bases between. The germline V gene has CDR1 LGHDT and CDR2 YNNKEL (reference sequence).

The V call is TRBV24-1, the J call TRBJ1-1, with 9 bases identical to TRBD1. Trimming at V came to 9 bases and at J to 4 bases, leaving 5 bases not matched to a gene. CDR1 KGHDR and CDR2 SFDVKD come from the germline V gene. The CDR3 runs 13 residues. This chain's CDR3 is CATSTGGGTEAFF. CDR3 DNA sequence: TGTGCCACCTCGACAGGGGGGGGCACTGAAGCTTTCTTT.

This chain connects TRBV7-9 to TRBJ1-1; the match to TRBD1 covers 7 bases. The CDR3 has 19 residues. The germline V gene has CDR1 SEHNR and CDR2 FQNEAQ (reference sequence). J gave up 0 bases and V 5 bases, and 18 bases lay outside the gene matches. DNA of the CDR3: TGTGCCAGCAGCCCCCTGTGGGCAGGGGGTAAGGGGATGAACACTGAAGCTTTCTTT. It encodes CASSPLWAGGKGMNTEAFF.

The J gene is TRBJ1-6, the V gene TRBV24-1; unclear D gene. The V end lost 10 bases, the J end lost 10 bases, and 10 bases lay between the germline ends. The CDR3 loop spans 11 amino acids. The germline CDR1 and CDR2 sequences are KGHDR and SFDVKD. The CDR3 loop is CATLGRSPLHF. CDR3 DNA: TGTGCCACTCTAGGGAGGTCACCCCTCCACTTT.

The chain uses TRBV4-3 and TRBJ2-3; 8 nucleotides agree with TRBD2. CDR3 length: 16 residues. The V segment lost 0 bases and the J segment 4 bases; nucleotides outside the gene matches: 6. Germline lookup yields CDR1 LGHNA and CDR2 YSLEER. In DNA, the CDR3 is TGCGCCAGCAGCCAAGAAAGGCACGGGAGGGCAGATACGCAGTATTTT. Protein: CASSQERHGRADTQYF.

The gene calls are TRBV7-2 and TRBJ2-5, with TRBD1 identical over 7 bases. The CDR3 sequence is 15 residues long. The V gene end was trimmed by 5 bases and the J gene end by 2 bases; junction bases not matched to a gene: 8. Per germline, CDR1 SGHTA and CDR2 FQGNSA. The CDR3 DNA is TGTGCCAGCAGCCGCTCGACAGGGTGGCAAGAGACCCAGTACTTC. Translation gives CASSRSTGWQETQYF.

The V call is TRBV6-5, the J call TRBJ2-1; TRBD2 matches at 16 bases. The CDR3 is 15 residues long. V was pared by 5 bases and J by 8 bases, with 3 bases of the junction left unmatched. Per the germline V gene, CDR1 is MNHEY and CDR2 is SVGAGI. CDR3 nucleotide sequence: TGTGCCAGCAGTCACGGGACTAGCGGGAGGGATGAGCAGTTCTTC. Encoded protein: CASSHGTSGRDEQFF.

The CDR3 DNA sequence: TGTGCCAGCAGTTCCTACCCAGGGGGCGCGATGGGAAACACCATATATTTT. It codes for CASSSYPGGAMGNTIYF. The genes are TRBV28 and TRBJ1-3; 8 bases agree with TRBD1. This CDR3 region has 17 residues. V shed 4 bases and J 4 bases; nucleotides not matched to a gene: 12. Looked up from germline, CDR1 is MDHEN and CDR2 is SYDVKM.

The V gene is TRBV10-1, the J gene TRBJ1-2; 9 bases line up with TRBD1. The CDR3 runs to 16 residues. Germline CDR1 and CDR2: WNHNN and SYGVQD (reference sequence). With V trimmed by 4 bases and J by 4 bases, 10 bases remained unmatched. DNA of the CDR3: TGCGCCAGCAGTGCGGGGGACAGGGTATGTGGCTATGGCTACACCTTC. Translated: CASSAGDRVCGYGYTF.

J is TRBJ1-2 and V is TRBV4-2; TRBD1 matches at 8 bases. There are 15 residues in the CDR3. The junction had 9 bases not matched to a gene; V was cut back by 6 bases and J by 3 bases. The germline V gene has CDR1 LGHNA and CDR2 YNFKEQ. The CDR3 spells CASRQSGGAYYGYTF. As DNA, the CDR3 is TGTGCCAGCAGACAGTCAGGGGGCGCGTACTATGGCTACACCTTC.

J is TRBJ1-3 and V is TRBV11-1, with 8 bases matching TRBD1. The CDR3 extends over 15 amino acids. The germline gives CDR1 SGHAT, CDR2 FQDESV (reference sequence). Trimming removed 2 bases from V and 2 bases from J; junction bases left unmatched: 2. CDR3 sequence (DNA): TGTGCCAGCAGCTTACCGACAGGGGCTGGAAACACCATATATTTT. This codes for CASSLPTGAGNTIYF.

The chain couples TRBV4-2 to TRBJ2-7, with 10 bases lining up with TRBD2. Unmatched junction bases numbered 6, after V lost 0 bases and J lost 7 bases. The CDR3 loop spans 15 amino acids. The germline gives CDR1 LGHNA, CDR2 YNFKEQ. CDR3 residues: CASSQEGSGGREQYF. The CDR3 DNA is TGTGCCAGCAGCCAAGAAGGTAGCGGGGGGCGGGAGCAGTACTTC.

About this clone: At one end, the junction sequence differs from germline, possibly due to a read error. The rearrangement uses TRBV10-3 and TRBJ2-1, with 7 bases lining up with TRBD2. This CDR3 spans 13 amino acids. Germline CDR1 reads ENHRY; CDR2 reads SYGVKD. CDR3 nucleotides: TGTGCCATCACTGAGAGGAGCGGGGATGAGCAGTTCTTC. Amino acid sequence: CAITERSGDEQFF.

The V call is TRBV2, the J call TRBJ2-5; a weak D match, TRBD1 (6 bases). V was cut by 6 bases and J by 2 bases, with 10 bases left in between. CDR3 length equals 13 residues. CDR1 is SNHLY and CDR2 is FYNNEI in the germline V gene. Written as DNA, the CDR3 is TGTGCCAGCAGCTGGGGACAACAAGAGACCCAGTACTTC. This translates into CASSWGQQETQYF. Full variable domain (missing parts from reference TRBV2 and TRBJ2-5): EPEVTQTPSHQVTQMGQEVILRCVPISNHLYFYWYRQILGQKVEFLVSFYNNEISEKSEIFDDQFSVERPDGSNFTLKIRSTKLEDSAMYFCASSWGQQETQYFGPGTRLLVL.

The chain joins TRBV19 to TRBJ2-3; 8 nucleotides align to TRBD1. After removal of 5 bases from V and 4 bases from J, the junction contained 2 bases not matched to a gene. This CDR3 has 13 residues. Germline CDR1 is LNHDA and CDR2 is SQIVND (reference sequence). The chain's CDR3 is CASSDRGADTQYF. CDR3 nucleotide sequence: TGTGCCAGTAGTGACAGGGGTGCAGATACGCAGTATTTT.

This clone was observed a handful of times. The rearrangement links TRBV11-1 to TRBJ2-7; D remains unclear. V dropped 4 bases and J dropped 3 bases, with 4 bases sitting between them. The germline gives CDR1 SGHAT, CDR2 FQDESV (reference sequence). The CDR3 length is 11 residues. The CDR3 sequence: CASSSYYEQYF. The CDR3 DNA is TGTGCCAGCAGCTCCTACTACGAGCAGTACTTC.

V is TRBV10-3 and J is TRBJ2-2; 8 nucleotides match TRBD2. The CDR3 is 18 amino acids. Trimming took 3 bases from V and 8 from J; bases not matched to a gene: 17. Per germline, CDR1 ENHRY and CDR2 SYGVKD. The CDR3 protein is CAISDSGLRLASGGELFF. The CDR3 DNA is TGTGCCATCAGTGATTCCGGACTCCGACTAGCGTCGGGGGGGGAGCTGTTTTTT.

The chain combines TRBV3-1 (or the pseudogene TRBV3-2) with TRBJ1-1; the D gene is possibly TRBD1 (6 bases). Germline V gene sequence: CDR1 LGHDT, CDR2 YNNKEL (reference sequence). The V gene lost 6 bases and the J gene lost 1 base, with 12 bases spanning the gap. The CDR3 loop spans 14 amino acids. As DNA, the CDR3 is TGTGCCAGCAGGGCCGGGGGGCAGAACACTGAAGCTTTCTTT. Protein sequence: CASRAGGQNTEAFF.

V is TRBV18 and J is TRBJ1-2, with D possibly TRBD1 on 5 matching bases. Germline V gives CDR1 KGHSH, CDR2 LQKENI. The V and J ends lost 2 bases and 7 bases respectively, with 8 bases between them. The CDR3 runs 12 residues. CDR3: CASSPGGTGYTF. CDR3 sequence (DNA): TGTGCCAGCTCACCAGGGGGGACTGGCTACACCTTC.

In its sample, this clone was seen once. V and J are TRBV5-4 and TRBJ1-2, with 9 bases fitting TRBD1. With V trimmed by 4 bases and J by 2 bases, 6 bases remained unmatched. Germline V lookup: CDR1 SGHNT, CDR2 YYREEE (reference sequence). This CDR3 comprises 15 residues. Written as DNA, the CDR3 is TGTGCCAGCAGCGTAGCCGGGACAGGGAACTATGGCTACACCTTC. This translates into CASSVAGTGNYGYTF. The full variable domain, its missing parts supplied by reference TRBV5-4 and TRBJ1-2, is ETGVTQSPTHLIKTRGQQVTLRCSSQSGHNTVSWYQQALGQGPQFIFQYYREEENGRGNFPPRFSGLQFPNYSSELNVNALELDDSALYLCASSVAGTGNYGYTFGSGTRLTVV.

This clone has ten or more counts. The chain is built from TRBV19 and TRBJ1-6, with 11 positions matching TRBD1. J lost 6 bases, V lost 9 bases, and 4 bases had no gene match. The CDR3 covers 14 residues. Germline V gene sequence: CDR1 LNHDA, CDR2 SQIVND (reference sequence). CDR3 DNA: TGTGCCAGCACCGGACAGGGGGCTAATTCACCCCTCCACTTT. Its translation is CASTGQGANSPLHF.